The clone carrying this TCR beta chain was seen a single time. Only in-frame clones appear in the TCRdb table, and some are missing; sequencing was by immunoSEQ multiplex PCR. This sample has fewer than 500,000 clones; approximately 90% occur once, and the top ten carry 0.7% to 0.85%. Germline V gene lookup returns CDR1 MNHEY and CDR2 SVGAGI. This CDR3 comprises 16 residues. Trimming cost V 2 bases and J 4 bases, with 14 bases left between them. The data stem from a study of blood T cell repertoires in COVID-19. The clonotype comes from a man between 18 and 35 years old with COVID-19, enrolled during active disease. Specimen: peripheral blood. The gene calls are TRBV6-5 and TRBJ2-2; D is perhaps TRBD2 (5 bases). DNA for the CDR3: TGTGCCAGCAGTTACGCGATAAGGGCGGGCACCGGGGAGCTGTTTTTT. It is translated as CASSYAIRAGTGELFF.